This T cell receptor beta chain came from a study of Ad26.COV2.S vaccination and SARS-CoV-2 variants. The treatment here: 19 received Ad26.COV2.S at low or high dose, single or two shots; about 5 received placebo; per-sample allocation not given. Sampling occurred on day 63 after the first vaccine or placebo injection. Measured with immunoSEQ multiplex PCR; TCRdb has only the in-frame clones, and not every one. The sample has roughly 400,000 clones; over 75% are singletons. Study results and limitations: After vaccination, reports described spike-specific CD8+ and CD4+ T cell responses as showing substantial breadth. Similar non-spike TCR breadth was observed in recipients of vaccine and of placebo.

Concerning this clone itself: The antigen is unknown.

This CDR3 spans 16 amino acids. The germline V gene has CDR1 MDHEN and CDR2 SYDVKM. V lost 7 bases and J lost 3, with 16 bases in between. V usage is TRBV28 and J usage is TRBJ1-6; perhaps TRBD1 as D (6 bases). The TCR originated in a person between 18 and 59 years old who received the Ad26.COV2.S COVID-19 vaccine or a placebo. The specimen was peripheral blood, collected in a trial of Ad26.COV2.S vaccine versus placebo. The CDR3 region has the DNA TGTGCCAGCACCCCAATGGGGGGCAACTATAATTCACCCCTCCACTTT. Its protein is CASTPMGGNYNSPLHF.